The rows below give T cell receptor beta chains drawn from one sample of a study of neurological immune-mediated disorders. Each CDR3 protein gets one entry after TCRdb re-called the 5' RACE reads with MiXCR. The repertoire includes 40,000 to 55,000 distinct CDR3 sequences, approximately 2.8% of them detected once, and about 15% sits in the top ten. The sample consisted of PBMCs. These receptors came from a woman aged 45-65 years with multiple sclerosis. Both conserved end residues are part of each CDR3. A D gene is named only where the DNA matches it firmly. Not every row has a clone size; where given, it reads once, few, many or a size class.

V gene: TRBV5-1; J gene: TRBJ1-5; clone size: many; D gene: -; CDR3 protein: CASSLGQGSNQPQHF
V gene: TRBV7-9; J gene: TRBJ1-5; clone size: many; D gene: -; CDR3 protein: CASSPNTGAQNQPQHF
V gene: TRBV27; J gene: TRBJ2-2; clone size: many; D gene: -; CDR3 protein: CASSISPQGTINTGELFF
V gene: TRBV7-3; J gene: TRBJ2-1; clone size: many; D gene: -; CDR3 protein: CASSLRAGTTNEQFF
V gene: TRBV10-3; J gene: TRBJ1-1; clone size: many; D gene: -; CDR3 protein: CAISETRNTEAFF
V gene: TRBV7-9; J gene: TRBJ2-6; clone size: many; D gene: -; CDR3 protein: CASKLSGKGANVLTF
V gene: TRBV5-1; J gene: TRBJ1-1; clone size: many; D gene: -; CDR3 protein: CASSPEGVGTEAFF
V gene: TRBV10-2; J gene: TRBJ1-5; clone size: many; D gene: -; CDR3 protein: CASSDPGAYQPQHF
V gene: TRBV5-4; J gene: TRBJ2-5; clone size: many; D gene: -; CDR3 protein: CASSFRGVGETQYF
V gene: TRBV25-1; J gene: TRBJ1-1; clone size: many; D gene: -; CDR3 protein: CASSAGVNTEAFF
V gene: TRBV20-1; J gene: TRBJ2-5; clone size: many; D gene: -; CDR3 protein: CSARGAEAGVAETQYF
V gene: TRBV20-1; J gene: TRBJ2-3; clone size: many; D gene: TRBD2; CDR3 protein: CSARDHRLAGTTDTQYF
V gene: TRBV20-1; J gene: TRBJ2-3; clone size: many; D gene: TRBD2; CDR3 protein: CSCRAGDGTDTQYF
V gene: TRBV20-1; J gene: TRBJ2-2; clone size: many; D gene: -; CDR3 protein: CSARQLDSGISGELFF
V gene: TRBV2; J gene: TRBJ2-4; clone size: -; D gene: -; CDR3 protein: CASSEELEGGLAKNIQYF
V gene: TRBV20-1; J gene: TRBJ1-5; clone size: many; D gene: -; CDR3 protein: CSARVIDGSWGNQPQHF